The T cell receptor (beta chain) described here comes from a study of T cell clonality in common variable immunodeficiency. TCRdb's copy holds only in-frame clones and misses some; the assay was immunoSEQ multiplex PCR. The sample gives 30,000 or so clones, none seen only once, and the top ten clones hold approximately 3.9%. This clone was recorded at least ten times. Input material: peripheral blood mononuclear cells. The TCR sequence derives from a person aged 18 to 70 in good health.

The CDR3 loop is CAISEEFPGQRVVDEQFF. The sequenced CDR3 bases are TGTGCCATCAGTGAAGAATTCCCTGGACAGAGAGTTGTGGATGAG. This chain joins TRBV10-3 and TRBJ2-1, with D perhaps matching TRBD1 (6 bases). The CDR3 end falls 3 residues outside the read, so it is completed with the germline J gene. This CDR3 contains 18 residues. Germline assignment: CDR1 ENHRY and CDR2 SYGVKD. V was pared by 3 bases and J by 8 bases, with 26 bases between.